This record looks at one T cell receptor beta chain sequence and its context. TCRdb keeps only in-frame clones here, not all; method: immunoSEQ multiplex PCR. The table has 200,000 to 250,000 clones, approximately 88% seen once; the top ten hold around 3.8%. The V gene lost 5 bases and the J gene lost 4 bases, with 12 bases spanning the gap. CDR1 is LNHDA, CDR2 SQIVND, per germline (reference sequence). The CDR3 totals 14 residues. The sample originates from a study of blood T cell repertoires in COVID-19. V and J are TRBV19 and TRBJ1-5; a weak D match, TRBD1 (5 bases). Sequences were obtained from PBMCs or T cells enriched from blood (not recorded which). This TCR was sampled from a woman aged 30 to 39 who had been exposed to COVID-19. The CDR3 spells CASSFHRPNQPQHF. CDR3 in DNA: TGTGCCAGTAGTTTTCACAGGCCAAATCAGCCCCAGCATTTT. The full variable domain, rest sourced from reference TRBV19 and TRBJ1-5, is DGGITQSPKYLFRKEGQNVTLSCEQNLNHDAMYWYRQDPGQGLRLIYYSQIVNDFQKGDIAEGYSVSREKKESFPLTVTSAQKNPTAFYLCASSFHRPNQPQHFGDGTRLSIL.